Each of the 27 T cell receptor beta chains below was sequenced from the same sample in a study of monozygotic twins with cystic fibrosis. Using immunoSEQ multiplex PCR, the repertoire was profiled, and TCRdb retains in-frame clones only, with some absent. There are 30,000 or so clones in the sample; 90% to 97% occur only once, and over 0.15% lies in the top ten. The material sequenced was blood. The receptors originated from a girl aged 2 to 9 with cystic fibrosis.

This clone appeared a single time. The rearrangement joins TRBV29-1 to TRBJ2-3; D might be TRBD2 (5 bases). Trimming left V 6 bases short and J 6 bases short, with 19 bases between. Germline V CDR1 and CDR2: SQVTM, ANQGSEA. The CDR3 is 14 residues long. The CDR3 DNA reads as TGCAGCGTCCCCCCTGCGGGTTCGTTGGATACGCAGTATTTT. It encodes CSVPPAGSLDTQYF.

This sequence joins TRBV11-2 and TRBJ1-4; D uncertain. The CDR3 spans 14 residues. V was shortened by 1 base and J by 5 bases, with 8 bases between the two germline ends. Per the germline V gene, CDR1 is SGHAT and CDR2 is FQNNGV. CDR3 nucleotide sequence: TGTGCCAGCAGCTTAGGCCAGCCGAATGAAAAACTGTTTTTT. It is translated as CASSLGQPNEKLFF.

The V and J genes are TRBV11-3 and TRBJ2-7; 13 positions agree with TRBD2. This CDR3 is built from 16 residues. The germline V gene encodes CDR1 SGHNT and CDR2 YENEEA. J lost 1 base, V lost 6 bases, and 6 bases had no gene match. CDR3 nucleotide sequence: TGTGCCAGCAGTGGTTGGACTAGCGGGGGTTCCTACGAGCAGTACTTC. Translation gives CASSGWTSGGSYEQYF.

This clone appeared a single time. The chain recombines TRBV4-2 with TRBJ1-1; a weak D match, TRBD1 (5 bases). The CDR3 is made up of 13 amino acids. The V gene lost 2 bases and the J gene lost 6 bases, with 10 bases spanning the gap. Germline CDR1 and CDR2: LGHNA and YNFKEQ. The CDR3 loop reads CASSQPGDPEAFF. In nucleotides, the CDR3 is TGTGCCAGCAGCCAACCCGGGGACCCTGAAGCTTTCTTT.

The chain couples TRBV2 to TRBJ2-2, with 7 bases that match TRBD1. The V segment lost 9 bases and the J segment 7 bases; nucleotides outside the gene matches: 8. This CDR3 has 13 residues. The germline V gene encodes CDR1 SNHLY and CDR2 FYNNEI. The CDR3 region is CASLWDSIGELFF. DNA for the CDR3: TGTGCCAGTCTCTGGGACAGTATCGGGGAGCTGTTTTTT.

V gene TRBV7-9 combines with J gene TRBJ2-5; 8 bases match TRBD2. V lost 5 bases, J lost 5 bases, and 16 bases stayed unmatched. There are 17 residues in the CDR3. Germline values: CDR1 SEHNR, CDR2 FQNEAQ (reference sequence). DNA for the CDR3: TGTGCCAGCAGCCCCGGACGAAGTGGGACTAGGGTGGAGACCCAGTACTTC. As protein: CASSPGRSGTRVETQYF.

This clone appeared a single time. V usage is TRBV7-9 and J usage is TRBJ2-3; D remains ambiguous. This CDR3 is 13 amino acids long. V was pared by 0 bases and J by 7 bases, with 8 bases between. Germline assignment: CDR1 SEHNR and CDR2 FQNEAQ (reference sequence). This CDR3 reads CASSLASVHTQYF. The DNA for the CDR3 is TGTGCCAGCAGCTTAGCGAGTGTCCATACGCAGTATTTT.

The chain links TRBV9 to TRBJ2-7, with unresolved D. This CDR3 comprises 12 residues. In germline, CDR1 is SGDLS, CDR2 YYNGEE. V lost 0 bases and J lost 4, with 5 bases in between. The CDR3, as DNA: TGTGCCAGCAGCGTAGGGTGGTACGAGCAGTACTTC. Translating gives CASSVGWYEQYF.

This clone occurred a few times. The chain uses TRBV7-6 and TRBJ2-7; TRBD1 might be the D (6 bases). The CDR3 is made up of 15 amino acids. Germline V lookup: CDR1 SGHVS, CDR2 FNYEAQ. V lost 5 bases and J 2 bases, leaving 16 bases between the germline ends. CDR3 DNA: TGTGCCAGCAGCCCACGGAGGACAGTTCCCTACGAGCAGTACTTC. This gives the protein CASSPRRTVPYEQYF.

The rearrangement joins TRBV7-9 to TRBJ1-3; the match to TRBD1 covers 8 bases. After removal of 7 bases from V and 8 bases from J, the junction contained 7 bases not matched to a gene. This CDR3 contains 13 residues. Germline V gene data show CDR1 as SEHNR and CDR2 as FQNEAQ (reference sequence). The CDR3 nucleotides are TGTGCCAGCATCAAGACAGGGGTAGACACCATATATTTT. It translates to CASIKTGVDTIYF.

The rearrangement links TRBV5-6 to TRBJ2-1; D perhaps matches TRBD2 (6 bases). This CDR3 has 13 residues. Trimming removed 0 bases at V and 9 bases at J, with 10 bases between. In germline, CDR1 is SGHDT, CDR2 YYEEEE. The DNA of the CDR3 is TGTGCCAGCAGCTTGGGAGTGGGAGGTGAGCAGTTCTTC. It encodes CASSLGVGGEQFF.

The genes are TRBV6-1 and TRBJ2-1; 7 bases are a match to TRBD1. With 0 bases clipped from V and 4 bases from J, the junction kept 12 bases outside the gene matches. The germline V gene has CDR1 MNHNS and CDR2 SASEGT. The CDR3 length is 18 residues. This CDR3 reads CASSEAIYRGYRYNEQFF. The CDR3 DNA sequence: TGTGCCAGCAGTGAAGCGATCTACAGGGGATATAGATACAATGAGCAGTTCTTC.

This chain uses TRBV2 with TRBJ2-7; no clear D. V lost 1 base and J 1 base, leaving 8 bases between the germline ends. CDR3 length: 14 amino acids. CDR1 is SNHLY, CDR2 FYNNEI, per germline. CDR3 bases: TGTGCCAGCAGTGAAGAGCCGGATTCCTACGAGCAGTACTTC. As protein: CASSEEPDSYEQYF.

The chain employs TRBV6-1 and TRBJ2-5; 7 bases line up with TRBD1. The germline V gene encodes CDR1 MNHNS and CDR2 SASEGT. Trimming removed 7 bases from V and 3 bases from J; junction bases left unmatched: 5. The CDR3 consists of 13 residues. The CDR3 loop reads CASTMTGKETQYF. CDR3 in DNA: TGTGCCAGCACCATGACAGGGAAAGAGACCCAGTACTTC.

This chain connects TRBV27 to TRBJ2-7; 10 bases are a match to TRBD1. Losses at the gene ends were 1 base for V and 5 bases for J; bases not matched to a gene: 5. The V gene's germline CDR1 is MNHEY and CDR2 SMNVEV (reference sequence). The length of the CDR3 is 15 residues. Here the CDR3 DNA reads TGTGCCAGCAGTTTATGGGGGACAGGGGCCGACGAGCAGTACTTC. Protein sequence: CASSLWGTGADEQYF.

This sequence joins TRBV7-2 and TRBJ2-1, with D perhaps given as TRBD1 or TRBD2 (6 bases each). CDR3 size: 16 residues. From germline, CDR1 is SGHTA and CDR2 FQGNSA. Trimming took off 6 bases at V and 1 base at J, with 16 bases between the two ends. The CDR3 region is CASRGGSGSSYNEQFF. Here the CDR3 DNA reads TGTGCCAGCAGGGGGGGCAGCGGGTCATCCTACAATGAGCAGTTCTTC. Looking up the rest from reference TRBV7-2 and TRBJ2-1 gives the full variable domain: GAGVSQSPSNKVTEKGKDVELRCDPISGHTALYWYRQSLGQGLEFLIYFQGNSAPDKSGLPSDRFSAERTGGSVSTLTIQRTQQEDSAVYLCASRGGSGSSYNEQFFGPGTRLTVL.

The CDR3 region is CASSLGGSTSYNEQFF. The CDR3 DNA is TGCGCCAGCAGCTTGGGGGGCAGCACCTCCTACAATGAGCAGTTCTTC. The rearrangement uses TRBV5-1 and TRBJ2-1, with D tentatively TRBD1 (5 bases). This CDR3 is built from 16 residues. Germline lookup yields CDR1 SGHRS and CDR2 YFSETQ. V was cut by 0 bases and J by 0 bases, with 10 bases left in between.

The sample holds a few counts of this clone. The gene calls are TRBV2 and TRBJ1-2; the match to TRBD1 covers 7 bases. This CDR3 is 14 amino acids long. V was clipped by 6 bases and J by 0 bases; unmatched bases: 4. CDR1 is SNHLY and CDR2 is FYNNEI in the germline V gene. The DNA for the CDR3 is TGTGCCAGCAGGGCGGACAGGACTAACTATGGCTACACCTTC. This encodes CASRADRTNYGYTF. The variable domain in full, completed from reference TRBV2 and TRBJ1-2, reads EPEVTQTPSHQVTQMGQEVILRCVPISNHLYFYWYRQILGQKVEFLVSFYNNEISEKSEIFDDQFSVERPDGSNFTLKIRSTKLEDSAMYFCASRADRTNYGYTFGSGTRLTVV.

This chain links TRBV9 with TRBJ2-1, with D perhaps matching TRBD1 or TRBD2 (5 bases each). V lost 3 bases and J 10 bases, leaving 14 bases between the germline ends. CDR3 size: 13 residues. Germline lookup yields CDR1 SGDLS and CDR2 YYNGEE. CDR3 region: CASSGDAGLEQFF. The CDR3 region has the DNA TGTGCCAGCAGCGGGGACGCCGGTTTGGAGCAGTTCTTC.

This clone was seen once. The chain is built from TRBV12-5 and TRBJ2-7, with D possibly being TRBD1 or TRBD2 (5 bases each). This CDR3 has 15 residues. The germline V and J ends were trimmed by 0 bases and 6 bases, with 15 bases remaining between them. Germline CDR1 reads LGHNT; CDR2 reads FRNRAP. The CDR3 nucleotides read TGTGCTAGTGGTTTGGTACTTGGGGGATTGCGCGAGCAGTACTTC. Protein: CASGLVLGGLREQYF.

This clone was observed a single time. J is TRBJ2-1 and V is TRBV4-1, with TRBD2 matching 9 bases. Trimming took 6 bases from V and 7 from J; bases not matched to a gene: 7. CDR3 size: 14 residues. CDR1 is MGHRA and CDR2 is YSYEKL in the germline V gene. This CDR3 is CASRVLAGANEQFF. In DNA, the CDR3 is TGCGCCAGCAGGGTTTTAGCGGGAGCGAATGAGCAGTTCTTC.

The CDR3, as DNA: TGTGCCAGCAGCTCTGGCGGGACTAGCGGAAGCACAGATACGCAGTATTTT. It translates to CASSSGGTSGSTDTQYF. The V gene is TRBV5-4, the J gene TRBJ2-3; 11 nucleotides align to TRBD2. Germline V lookup: CDR1 SGHNT, CDR2 YYREEE (reference sequence). Unmatched junction bases numbered 6, after V lost 3 bases and J lost 0 bases. CDR3 length equals 17 residues. The whole variable domain, remainder taken from reference TRBV5-4 and TRBJ2-3, is ETGVTQSPTHLIKTRGQQVTLRCSSQSGHNTVSWYQQALGQGPQFIFQYYREEENGRGNFPPRFSGLQFPNYSSELNVNALELDDSALYLCASSSGGTSGSTDTQYFGPGTRLTVL.

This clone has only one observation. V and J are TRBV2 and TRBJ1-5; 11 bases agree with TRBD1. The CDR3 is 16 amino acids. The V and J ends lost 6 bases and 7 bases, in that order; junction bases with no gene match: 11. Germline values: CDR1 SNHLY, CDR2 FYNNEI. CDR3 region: CASSKRPGQGGQPQHF. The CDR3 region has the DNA TGTGCCAGCAGCAAGAGACCGGGACAGGGGGGACAGCCCCAGCATTTT. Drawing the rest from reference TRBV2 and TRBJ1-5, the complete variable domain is EPEVTQTPSHQVTQMGQEVILRCVPISNHLYFYWYRQILGQKVEFLVSFYNNEISEKSEIFDDQFSVERPDGSNFTLKIRSTKLEDSAMYFCASSKRPGQGGQPQHFGDGTRLSIL.

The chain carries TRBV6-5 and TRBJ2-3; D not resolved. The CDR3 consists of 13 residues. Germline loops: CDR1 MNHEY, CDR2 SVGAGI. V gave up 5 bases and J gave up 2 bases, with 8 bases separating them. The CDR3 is CASSLTITDTQYF. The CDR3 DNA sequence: TGTGCCAGCAGTCTGACGATCACAGATACGCAGTATTTT.

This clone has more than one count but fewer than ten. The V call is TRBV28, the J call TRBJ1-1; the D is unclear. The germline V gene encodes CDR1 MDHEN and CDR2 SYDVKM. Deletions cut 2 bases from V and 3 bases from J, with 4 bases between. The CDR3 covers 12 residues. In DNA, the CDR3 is TGTGCCAGCAGTTTAGCCCACACTGAAGCTTTCTTT. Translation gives CASSLAHTEAFF.

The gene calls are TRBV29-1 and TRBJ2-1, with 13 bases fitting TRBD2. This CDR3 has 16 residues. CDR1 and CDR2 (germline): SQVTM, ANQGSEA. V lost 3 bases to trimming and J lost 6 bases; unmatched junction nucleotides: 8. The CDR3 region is CSVDRTSGRPSNEQFF. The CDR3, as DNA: TGCAGCGTTGATCGGACTAGCGGGAGACCGAGCAATGAGCAGTTCTTC.

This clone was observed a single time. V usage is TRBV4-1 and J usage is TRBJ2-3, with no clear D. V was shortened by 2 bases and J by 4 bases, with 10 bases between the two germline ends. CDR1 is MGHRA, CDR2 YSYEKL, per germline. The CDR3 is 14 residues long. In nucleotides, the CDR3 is TGCGCCAGCAGCCAATCTTTCTCGGCAGATACGCAGTATTTT. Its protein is CASSQSFSADTQYF.